Detailed here is one T cell receptor (beta chain). This record comes from a study of high-grade serous ovarian cancer treatment subgroups. Tumor samples were obtained before definitive surgery or chemotherapy. TCRdb's table, derived via immunoSEQ multiplex PCR, lists solely in-frame clones and lacks some. The data show approximately 5,900 clones, with around 75% seen just once and 8.5% to 12% held by the top ten. The V end lost 10 bases, the J end lost 4 bases, and 13 bases lay between the germline ends. The CDR3 has 12 amino acids. Germline assignment: CDR1 MNHEY and CDR2 SMNVEV (reference sequence).

The sequence was obtained from a human donor with high-grade serous ovarian cancer. Sequencing used tumor tissue. The V and J genes are TRBV27 and TRBJ2-5, with D perhaps given as TRBD1 or TRBD2 (6 bases each). The CDR3 is CAIGGGRETQYF. The CDR3 region has the DNA TGTGCCATCGGTGGGGGGCGAGAGACCCAGTACTTC.